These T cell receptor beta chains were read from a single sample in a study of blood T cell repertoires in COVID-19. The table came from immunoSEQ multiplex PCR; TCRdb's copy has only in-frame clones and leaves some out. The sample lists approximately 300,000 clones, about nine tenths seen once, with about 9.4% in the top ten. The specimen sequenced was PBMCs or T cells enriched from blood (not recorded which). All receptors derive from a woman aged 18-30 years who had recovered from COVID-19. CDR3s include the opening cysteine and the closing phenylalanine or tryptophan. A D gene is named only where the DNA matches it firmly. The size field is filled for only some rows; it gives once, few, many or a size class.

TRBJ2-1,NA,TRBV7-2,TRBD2,CASSSKTSVSYNEQFF,TGTGCCAGCAGCAGTAAAACTAGCGTTTCCTACAATGAGCAGTTCTTC
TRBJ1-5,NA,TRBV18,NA,CASSELGGGSNQPQHF,TGTGCCAGCTCAGAATTAGGGGGTGGAAGCAATCAGCCCCAGCATTTT
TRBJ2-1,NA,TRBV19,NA,CASSIGSPYNEQFF,TGTGCCAGTAGTATAGGGAGCCCCTACAATGAGCAGTTCTTC
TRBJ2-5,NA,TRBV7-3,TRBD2,CASSSLAGEGETQYF,TGTGCCAGCAGCTCCTTAGCGGGAGAGGGGGAGACCCAGTACTTC
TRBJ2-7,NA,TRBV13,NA,CASSLRDTAYEQYF,TGTGCCAGCAGCTTACGGGACACCGCCTACGAGCAGTACTTC
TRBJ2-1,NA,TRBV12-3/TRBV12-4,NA,CASSPGHYNEQFF,TGTGCCAGCAGTCCGGGTCACTACAATGAGCAGTTCTTC
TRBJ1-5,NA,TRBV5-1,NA,CASSLGSGGGNQPQHF,TGCGCCAGCAGCTTGGGCTCTGGGGGGGGCAATCAGCCCCAGCATTTT
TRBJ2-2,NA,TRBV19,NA,CASSIGRDVTGELFF,TGTGCCAGTAGTATAGGGAGGGATGTCACCGGGGAGCTGTTTTTT
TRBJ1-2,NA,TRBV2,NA,CAGGPAEEGYTF,TGTGCCGGAGGACCCGCCGAGGAGGGCTACACCTTC
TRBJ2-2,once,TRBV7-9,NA,CASSRSRARNTGELFF,TGTGCCAGCAGCCGCTCGCGGGCGCGGAACACCGGGGAGCTGTTTTTT
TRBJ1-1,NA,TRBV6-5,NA,CASSPFGNSEAFF,TGTGCCAGCAGTCCATTCGGGAATTCTGAAGCTTTCTTT
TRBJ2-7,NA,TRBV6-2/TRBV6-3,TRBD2,CASSYSTSAWYEQYF,TGTGCCAGCAGTTACTCGACTAGCGCTTGGTACGAGCAGTACTTC
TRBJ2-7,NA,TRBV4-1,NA,CASSQRTSAREQYF,TGCGCCAGCAGCCAAAGGACATCCGCGAGGGAGCAGTACTTC
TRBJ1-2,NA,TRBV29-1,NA,CSVESTEGYTF,TGCAGCGTTGAGAGCACAGAGGGCTACACCTTC
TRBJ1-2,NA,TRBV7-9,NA,CASTRSGYTF,TGTGCCAGCACCCGGTCAGGCTACACCTTC
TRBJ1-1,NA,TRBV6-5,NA,CASSYTWAPINTEAFF,TGTGCCAGCAGTTACACCTGGGCGCCGATCAACACTGAAGCTTTCTTT
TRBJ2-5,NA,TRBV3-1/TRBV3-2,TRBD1,CASRQGAQETQYF,TGTGCCAGTCGACAGGGGGCACAAGAGACCCAGTACTTC
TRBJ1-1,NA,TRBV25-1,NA,CASSDVGDRTEAFF,TGTGCCAGCAGTGATGTAGGGGATAGGACTGAAGCTTTCTTT
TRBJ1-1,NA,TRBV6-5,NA,CASSYGQGTEAFF,TGTGCCAGCAGTTACGGGCAGGGGACTGAAGCTTTCTTT
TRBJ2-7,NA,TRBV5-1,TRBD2,CASSLDTWAGGSSYEQYF,TGCGCCAGCAGCTTGGACACTTGGGCGGGAGGAAGCTCCTACGAGCAGTACTTC
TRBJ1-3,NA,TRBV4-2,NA,CASSQDLGDFSGNTIYF,TGTGCCAGCAGCCAAGATCTCGGGGATTTCTCTGGAAACACCATATATTTT
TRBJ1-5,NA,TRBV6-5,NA,CASSPRMVGQPQHF,TGTGCCAGCAGTCCCCGGATGGTCGGGCAGCCCCAGCATTTT
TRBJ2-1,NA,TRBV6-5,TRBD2,CASSLSSGSEQFF,TGTGCCAGCAGCTTATCTAGCGGGAGTGAGCAGTTCTTC
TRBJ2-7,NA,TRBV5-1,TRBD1,CASSWGQGSYEQYF,TGCGCCAGCAGCTGGGGACAGGGGTCCTACGAGCAGTACTTC
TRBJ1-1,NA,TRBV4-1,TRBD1,CASTTVTGGWMNTEAFF,TGCGCCAGCACCACGGTAACAGGGGGCTGGATGAACACTGAAGCTTTCTTT
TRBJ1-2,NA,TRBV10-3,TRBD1,CAISESGDRGDYGYTF,TGTGCCATCAGTGAGTCTGGCGACAGGGGGGACTATGGCTACACCTTC
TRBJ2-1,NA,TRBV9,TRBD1,CASSSRTGNEQFF,TGTGCCAGCAGCTCCAGGACAGGGAATGAGCAGTTCTTC
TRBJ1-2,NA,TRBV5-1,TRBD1,CASSPSRDRERGYTF,TGCGCCAGCAGCCCGTCCCGGGACAGGGAGCGAGGCTACACCTTC